This is a list of T cell receptor beta chains from one sample in a study of spatial heterogeneity in lung cancer. TCRdb itself ran the 5' RACE reads through MiXCR, one entry per CDR3 protein. Of approximately 21,000 distinct CDR3 sequences in the sample, under 8% were seen once. The source material was lung tumor tissue, sampled at surgery. Source of these receptors: a male donor with early-stage non-small cell lung cancer. Each CDR3 is given with its conserved first and last residue. The order of the fields is V gene, J gene, clone size, D gene, CDR3 DNA, CDR3 protein. A D gene is named only where the DNA matches it firmly. Size values are once, few and many counts, or a class for expanded clones, and some rows have none.

>TRBV7-3|TRBJ1-6|many|.
TGTGCCAGCAGCCAGACTAGTGGGAGATCACCCCTCCACTTT
CASSQTSGRSPLHF
>TRBV2|TRBJ1-6|few|.
TGTGCCAGCACCGGCGAGGGAATAGGGTCACCCCTCCACTTT
CASTGEGIGSPLHF
>TRBV5-1|TRBJ2-5|many|TRBD1
TGCGCCAGCAGCTTGGAAGGGACAGGGGTTCGAGGGACCCAGTACTTC
CASSLEGTGVRGTQYF
>TRBV5-1|TRBJ2-1|.|.
TGCGCCAGCAGCTTGGCCCAGGGAGCCACCACTTACAATGAGCAGTTCTTC
CASSLAQGATTYNEQFF
>TRBV20-1|TRBJ2-7|few|.
TGCAGTGCTAGATACAGGGCCGACTCCTACGAGCAGTACTTC
CSARYRADSYEQYF
>TRBV7-9|TRBJ2-5|many|.
TGTGCCAGCAGTCGGATACAGGGAAGTGTCCAAGAGACCCAGTACTTC
CASSRIQGSVQETQYF
>TRBV6-1|TRBJ1-1|few|.
TGTGCCAGCGCGAGGGGAGGGGCTGAAGCTTTCTTT
CASARGGAEAFF
>TRBV28|TRBJ2-7|many|TRBD1
TGTGCCAGCAGTTTACGGGGACAGAGGGTATACGAGCAGTACTTC
CASSLRGQRVYEQYF
>TRBV7-3|TRBJ2-5|many|.
TGTGCCAGCAGTACCGGGGCCCAGGAGACCCAGTACTTC
CASSTGAQETQYF
>TRBV9|TRBJ2-5|few|.
TGTGCCAGCAGCGCCTTTCCCGGGGAGTACCAAGAGACCCAGTACTTC
CASSAFPGEYQETQYF
>TRBV2|TRBJ1-6|few|.
TGTGCCAGCAGTGAGGGGCAGGGACTACATTCACCCCTCCACTTT
CASSEGQGLHSPLHF
>TRBV5-1|TRBJ1-1|many|.
TGCGCCAGCAGCTTGCAGGGGAGCACTGAAGCTTTCTTT
CASSLQGSTEAFF
>TRBV18|TRBJ1-5|.|.
TGTGCCAGCTCACCTGGAGGGCATAGCAATCAGCCCCAGCATTTT
CASSPGGHSNQPQHF
>TRBV27|TRBJ1-6|many|.
TGTGCCAGCAGTCCTACGCGAGGGGGTTCACCCCTCCACTTT
CASSPTRGGSPLHF
>TRBV25-1|TRBJ2-7|many|.
TGTGCCAGCAGTGAATCAGAGGGTACGGCGCAGTACTTC
CASSESEGTAQYF
>TRBV5-1|TRBJ2-1|large|TRBD2
TGCGCCAGCAGTACTGGTTGGACTAGCGGGGGGGCCGAGGAGCAGTTCTTC
CASSTGWTSGGAEEQFF
>TRBV29-1|TRBJ2-3|many|TRBD2
TGCAGCGTGACCGGGACTAGCGGATATTTCAGAGATACGCAGTATTTT
CSVTGTSGYFRDTQYF
>TRBV6-5|TRBJ1-2|many|TRBD1
TGTGCCAGCAGTTACCGACCCGGGACAGGGGTTGGGGGCTATGGCTACACCTTC
CASSYRPGTGVGGYGYTF
>TRBV18|TRBJ2-5|few|TRBD1
TGTGCCAGCTCAGTACAGGGGGAAGAGACCCAGTACTTC
CASSVQGEETQYF
>TRBV6-5|TRBJ2-5|many|.
TGTGCCAGCAGTCCCCGGACAGATCAAGAGACCCAGTACTTC
CASSPRTDQETQYF
>TRBV15|TRBJ2-5|few|TRBD2
TGTGCCACCAGCAGAGCCTGGGCGGCGGGAGGTTTGGAGACCCAGTACTTC
CATSRAWAAGGLETQYF
>TRBV27|TRBJ2-3|many|.
TGTGCCAGCAGTTCGGGACGCTGGGACGCAGATACGCAGTATTTT
CASSSGRWDADTQYF
>TRBV20-1|TRBJ2-1|many|.
TGCAGTGCTAGAGGTAGTAGATCCTACAATGAGCAGTTCTTC
CSARGSRSYNEQFF
>TRBV5-4|TRBJ1-1|many|TRBD1
TGTGCCAGCAGCTTGGGACAGGGAGTTTACCGAACGGCTTTCTTT
CASSLGQGVYRTAFF
>TRBV29-1|TRBJ2-7|many|TRBD1
TGCAGTGTAAAACCGGGACAGGGGGTCTACGAGCAGTACTTC
CSVKPGQGVYEQYF
>TRBV5-1|TRBJ2-1|many|.
TGCGCCAGCAGCTTGGGACTAGTTACGATGAATGAGCAGTTCTTC
CASSLGLVTMNEQFF
>TRBV19|TRBJ1-2|many|.
TGTGCCAGTAGTGGTTCCCTCAGGAGTAACTATGGCTACACCTTC
CASSGSLRSNYGYTF
>TRBV20-1|TRBJ2-3|few|TRBD1
TGCAGTGCCATTGGGACAGGGGGAAGGTCAGATACGCAGTATTTT
CSAIGTGGRSDTQYF
>TRBV5-1|TRBJ2-7|many|TRBD2
TGCGCCAGCAACGGGGAGGGCGAGCAGTACTTC
CASNGEGEQYF
>TRBV12-3/TRBV12-4|TRBJ1-3|many|.
TGTGCCAGCAGGAAGACAGCCACCTCTGGAAACACCATATATTTT
CASRKTATSGNTIYF
>TRBV4-3|TRBJ1-2|many|TRBD1
TGCGCCAGCAGCCAATTGACAGGGGTAGTAAACTATGGCTACACCTTC
CASSQLTGVVNYGYTF
>TRBV10-3|TRBJ2-7|many|.
TGTGCCATCAGTTTGACTACTGTTCATCCCTACGAGCAGTACTTC
CAISLTTVHPYEQYF
>TRBV11-2|TRBJ2-7|.|.
TGTGCCAGCAGCTTCGGGACGGCCTACGAGCAGTACTTC
CASSFGTAYEQYF
>TRBV20-1|TRBJ1-6|many|.
TGCAGTGCTAGAGAATTTAGGGGCGACTCACGGTCGATGTATAATTCACCCCTCCACTTT
CSAREFRGDSRSMYNSPLHF
>TRBV18|TRBJ1-1|many|.
TGTGCCAGCTCACCACCGGGGGGGCGCCGCTCTGAAGCTTTCTTT
CASSPPGGRRSEAFF
>TRBV6-6|TRBJ1-1|few|.
TGTGCCAGCAGTAACGGGGCCCGCTCTAACACTGAAGCTTTCTTT
CASSNGARSNTEAFF
>TRBV9|TRBJ1-2|medium-sized|.
TGTGCCAGCAGCGTAGTGAGCGGAGGGTCCTATGGCTACACCTTC
CASSVVSGGSYGYTF
>TRBV20-1|TRBJ2-3|many|.
TGCAGTGCTAGTCCGACAGTTTTCACAGATACGCAGTATTTT
CSASPTVFTDTQYF
>TRBV2|TRBJ2-3|few|TRBD1
TGTGCCAGTAATACAGGGGTCCCAGATACGCAGTATTTT
CASNTGVPDTQYF
>TRBV7-2|TRBJ2-3|many|.
TGTGCCAGCAGCTTAGAGGTCCCAGATACGCAGTATTTT
CASSLEVPDTQYF
>TRBV4-2|TRBJ2-3|many|.
TGTGCCAGCAGTTCCAAGGGGATCACAGATACGCAGTATTTT
CASSSKGITDTQYF
>TRBV18|TRBJ1-1|many|.
TGTGCCAGCTCACCAGGGGGGCATTCGGTCTTT
CASSPGGHSVF
>TRBV25-1|TRBJ1-6|.|.
TGTGCCAGCAGTCGGGGTGCCCGGGATTCACCCCTCCACTTT
CASSRGARDSPLHF
>TRBV4-1|TRBJ2-2|many|.
TGCGCCAGCAGCCAAGATAGGCTGGTCGGCGGGGAGCTGTTTTTT
CASSQDRLVGGELFF
>TRBV29-1|TRBJ2-7|many|TRBD1
TGCAGCGTTGGCCTGGGACAGGGTGGCGACGAGCAGTACTTC
CSVGLGQGGDEQYF
>TRBV7-8|TRBJ2-7|many|TRBD1
TGTGCCAGCAGCCTACAGGGGGTCTACGAGCAGTACTTC
CASSLQGVYEQYF
>TRBV13|TRBJ1-4|.|.
TGTGCCAGCAGCCTTCGGACTCCGGGAGATGAAAAACTGTTTTTT
CASSLRTPGDEKLFF
>TRBV6-5|TRBJ2-7|many|.
TGTGCCAGCAGTTCCCTAGACAGCGTCGACTACGAGCAGTACTTC
CASSSLDSVDYEQYF
>TRBV11-1|TRBJ2-7|many|TRBD2
TGTGCCAGCAGCTTAAGCGGGACCACCCCCTACGAGCAGTACTTC
CASSLSGTTPYEQYF
>TRBV15|TRBJ1-5|many|.
TGTGCCACCAGCAGAGAGGGTCTGGGGCAGCCCCAGCATTTT
CATSREGLGQPQHF
>TRBV6-4|TRBJ1-2|few|TRBD1
TGTGCCAGCAGTGACTCCTATACAGGGGGTGGTGGCTACACCTTC
CASSDSYTGGGGYTF
>TRBV11-3|TRBJ2-2|many|TRBD2
TGTGCCAGCAGCCCGAGACTAGCGTCATCTGGGGAGCTGTTTTTT
CASSPRLASSGELFF
>TRBV18|TRBJ2-3|many|TRBD2
TGTGCCAGCTCCCCAGGACTAGCGGGAGCGAGGGGCACAGATACGCAGTATTTT
CASSPGLAGARGTDTQYF
>TRBV12-3/TRBV12-4|TRBJ2-5|few|.
TGTGCCAGCAGTTTTGAAAGGCCGCCTTTTAACGAGACCCAGTACTTC
CASSFERPPFNETQYF